This TCR beta chain was profiled in a study of beta chain features in type 1 diabetes. Study as a whole: Healthy donors and patients had similar age, gender and cell yields. Broader study findings: Shorter TCRB CDR3s, moderately but significantly so, were found in Type 1 diabetes patients in all four CD4+ subsets. Insertions were fewer and deletions more numerous at VDJ junctions in type 1 diabetes patients.

Sequencing targeted expressed TCRB transcripts, as all isolated RNA had been reverse transcribed. Libraries were prepared by immunoSEQ multiplex PCR; TCRdb keeps only in-frame clonotypes and omits some of them. The table has 95,000 to 150,000 clones, about a sixth seen once. Every donor provided one heparinised blood draw, which averaged roughly 120 mL. A few counts support this clone. What it binds is unknown. The CDR3 sequence is 14 residues long. CDR1 ENHRY and CDR2 SYGVKD come from the germline V gene. V dropped 6 bases and J dropped 3 bases, with 14 bases sitting between them. The clonotype comes from a young man with type 1 diabetes. The J gene is TRBJ1-1, the V gene TRBV10-3; no definite D call. Sequencing was performed on central memory CD4+ T cells from blood. CDR3 protein: CAIRGFDQDTEAFF. In DNA form, the CDR3 reads TGTGCCATCAGGGGGTTTGACCAGGACACTGAAGCTTTCTTT.